Presented here are 14 T cell receptor beta chains from one specimen sequenced in a study of blood T cell repertoires in COVID-19. The table came from immunoSEQ multiplex PCR; TCRdb's copy has only in-frame clones and leaves some out. The sample contains about 140,000 clones, roughly 90% of which appear only once. Sample: peripheral blood. These receptors all come from a human donor with COVID-19, enrolled during active disease. The donor label of this sample is uncertain.

The chain uses TRBV5-1 and TRBJ2-7, with a tentative D call TRBD1 (5 bases). CDR1 is SGHRS, CDR2 YFSETQ, per germline. With 0 bases removed from V and 5 bases from J, the gap between germline ends came to 18 bases. The CDR3 has 16 amino acids. Here the CDR3 DNA reads TGCGCCAGCAGCTTGGGTTTTGGGCAGGGATGGCACGAGCAGTACTTC. Translation gives CASSLGFGQGWHEQYF.

The chain has TRBV19 and TRBJ2-7, with 13 bases that match TRBD2. The CDR3 spans 17 residues. V was clipped by 6 bases and J by 0 bases; unmatched bases: 8. Germline V lookup: CDR1 LNHDA, CDR2 SQIVND (reference sequence). In nucleotides, the CDR3 is TGTGCCAGTAGCCAACCACGGACTAGCGGGGGCTCCTACGAGCAGTACTTC. Translating it yields CASSQPRTSGGSYEQYF.

CDR3 residues: CASTPTGPLGNTIYF. CDR3 nucleotides: TGTGCCAGCACTCCGACAGGGCCTCTTGGAAACACCATATATTTT. The genes are TRBV19 and TRBJ1-3, with 7 positions matching TRBD1. In germline, CDR1 is LNHDA, CDR2 SQIVND (reference sequence). Losses at the gene ends were 9 bases for V and 3 bases for J; bases not matched to a gene: 11. The CDR3 extends over 15 amino acids.

This sequence joins TRBV9 and TRBJ1-2, with D tentatively TRBD1 (5 bases). The CDR3 runs to 15 residues. The V end lost 0 bases, the J end lost 6 bases, and 15 bases lay between the germline ends. The germline V gene encodes CDR1 SGDLS and CDR2 YYNGEE. The CDR3 sequence: CASSVGAGNFHGYTF. For the CDR3, the DNA is TGTGCCAGCAGCGTAGGGGCAGGGAATTTTCATGGCTACACCTTC.

This rearrangement joins TRBV25-1 to TRBJ2-2; TRBD1 matches at 9 bases. The germline V gene has CDR1 MGHDK and CDR2 SYGVNS. Germline trimming cut 7 bases from V and 4 bases from J; bases unmatched to any gene: 7. CDR3 size: 15 residues. The CDR3: CASTSGDRATGELFF. CDR3 coding DNA: TGTGCCAGCACCTCGGGGGACAGGGCCACCGGGGAGCTGTTTTTT.

J is TRBJ2-7 and V is TRBV2, with 12 bases fitting TRBD2. The V gene end was trimmed by 7 bases and the J gene end by 3 bases; junction bases not matched to a gene: 7. Looked up from germline, CDR1 is SNHLY and CDR2 is FYNNEI. The CDR3 runs to 15 residues. CDR3 coding DNA: TGTGCCAGCAACTCCCTGACTAGCGGGAGCTACGAGCAGTACTTC. Its protein is CASNSLTSGSYEQYF.

V usage is TRBV7-9 and J usage is TRBJ2-1; TRBD2 might be the D (6 bases). Trimming took off 5 bases at V and 4 bases at J, with 15 bases between the two ends. The CDR3 consists of 15 residues. Germline CDR1 is SEHNR and CDR2 is FQNEAQ (reference sequence). CDR3 coding DNA: TGTGCCAGCAGCCCCTCTCGGAGGGTTTACAATGAGCAGTTCTTC. Its protein product is CASSPSRRVYNEQFF.

The chain carries TRBV6-2 or TRBV6-3 and TRBJ1-1; 7 nucleotides line up with TRBD1. Unmatched junction bases numbered 14, after V lost 5 bases and J lost 2 bases. There are 17 residues in the CDR3. Per the germline V gene, CDR1 is MNHEY and CDR2 is SVGEGT. The DNA of the CDR3 is TGTGCCAGCAGTCCCCGGACAGGCCCTTACCATAACACTGAAGCTTTCTTT. Translated: CASSPRTGPYHNTEAFF.

This clone came up a few times. This chain joins TRBV13 and TRBJ1-6, with 8 bases lining up with TRBD1. Germline trimming cut 5 bases from V and 7 bases from J; bases unmatched to any gene: 10. This CDR3 is built from 16 residues. The V gene's germline CDR1 is PRHDT and CDR2 FYEKMQ (reference sequence). The CDR3 spells CASSADRGSRNSPLHF. CDR3 nucleotides: TGTGCCAGCAGCGCAGACAGGGGTTCGAGGAATTCACCCCTCCACTTT.

The chain employs TRBV11-2 and TRBJ1-2, with D unresolved. The V gene lost 5 bases and the J gene lost 1 base, with 11 bases spanning the gap. CDR1 and CDR2 from the germline V gene are SGHAT and FQNNGV. The CDR3 totals 14 residues. CDR3 DNA: TGTGCCAGCAGCCCCAGGACTGATAACTATGGCTACACCTTC. This gives the protein CASSPRTDNYGYTF.

V gene TRBV27 combines with J gene TRBJ2-7, with D tentatively TRBD1 (7 bases). The CDR3 spans 16 residues. Deletions cut 3 bases from V and 2 bases from J, with 17 bases between. CDR1 is MNHEY, CDR2 SMNVEV, per germline (reference sequence). CDR3 amino acids: CASSFSDRRAPYEQYF. As DNA, the CDR3 is TGTGCCAGCAGTTTTTCGGACAGGAGGGCTCCCTACGAGCAGTACTTC.

The chain has TRBV6-5 and TRBJ2-7; TRBD1 might be the D (5 bases). Germline loops: CDR1 MNHEY, CDR2 SVGAGI. Trimming left V 7 bases short and J 2 bases short, with 12 bases between. The CDR3 contains 13 residues. The CDR3 reads CASKSRVTYEQYF. CDR3 nucleotides: TGTGCCAGCAAATCCAGGGTCACCTACGAGCAGTACTTC.

The chain combines TRBV15 with TRBJ1-5; D is unclear. This CDR3 has 16 amino acids. V lost 3 bases and J 2 bases, leaving 14 bases between the germline ends. Germline V CDR1 and CDR2: LNHNV, YYDKDF (reference sequence). The CDR3 region has the DNA TGTGCCACCAGCAGGGCGGGGATTTGGGGCAATCAGCCCCAGCATTTT. It codes for CATSRAGIWGNQPQHF.

The chain has TRBV27 and TRBJ1-2; perhaps TRBD1 as D (5 bases). Germline V CDR1 and CDR2: MNHEY, SMNVEV (reference sequence). V was pared by 8 bases and J by 4 bases, with 14 bases between. There are 13 residues in the CDR3. CDR3 DNA: TGTGCCAGCCTCGTCTCAGGGCGCTATGGCTACACCTTC. Translating gives CASLVSGRYGYTF.